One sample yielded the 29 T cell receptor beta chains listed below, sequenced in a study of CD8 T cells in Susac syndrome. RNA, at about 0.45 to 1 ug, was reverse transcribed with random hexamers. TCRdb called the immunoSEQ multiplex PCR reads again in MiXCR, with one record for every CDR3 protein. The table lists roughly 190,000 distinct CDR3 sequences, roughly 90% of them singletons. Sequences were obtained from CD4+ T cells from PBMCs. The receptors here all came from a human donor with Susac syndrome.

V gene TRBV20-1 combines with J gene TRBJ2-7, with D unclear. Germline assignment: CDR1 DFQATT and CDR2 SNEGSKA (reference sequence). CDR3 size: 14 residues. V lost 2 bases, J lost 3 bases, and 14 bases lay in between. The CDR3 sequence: CSARSQPLFYEQYF. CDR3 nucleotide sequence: TGCAGTGCTAGATCACAGCCCCTATTCTACGAGCAGTACTTC.

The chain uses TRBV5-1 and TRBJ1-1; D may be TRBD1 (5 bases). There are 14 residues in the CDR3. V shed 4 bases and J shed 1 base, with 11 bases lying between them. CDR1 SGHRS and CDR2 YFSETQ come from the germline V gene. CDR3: CASSPGRGNTEAFF. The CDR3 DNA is TGCGCCAGCAGCCCGGGACGAGGGAACACTGAAGCTTTCTTT.

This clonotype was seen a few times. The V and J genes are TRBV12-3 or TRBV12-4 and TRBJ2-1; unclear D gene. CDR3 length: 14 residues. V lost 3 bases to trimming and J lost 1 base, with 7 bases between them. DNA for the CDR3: TGTGCCAGCAGTTTGGTCGGTTCCTACAATGAGCAGTTCTTC. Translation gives CASSLVGSYNEQFF.

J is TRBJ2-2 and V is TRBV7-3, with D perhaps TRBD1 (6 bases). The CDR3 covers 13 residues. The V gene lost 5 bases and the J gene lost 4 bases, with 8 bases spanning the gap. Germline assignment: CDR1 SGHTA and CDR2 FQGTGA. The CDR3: CASSVGATGELFF. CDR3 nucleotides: TGTGCCAGCAGCGTGGGGGCCACCGGGGAGCTGTTTTTT.

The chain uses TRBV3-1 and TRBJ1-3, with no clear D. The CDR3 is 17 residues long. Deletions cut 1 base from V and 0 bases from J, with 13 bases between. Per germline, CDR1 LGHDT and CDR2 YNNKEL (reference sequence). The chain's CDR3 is CASSQVVWRISGNTIYF. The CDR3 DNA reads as TGTGCCAGCAGCCAAGTTGTCTGGCGGATCTCTGGAAACACCATATATTTT.

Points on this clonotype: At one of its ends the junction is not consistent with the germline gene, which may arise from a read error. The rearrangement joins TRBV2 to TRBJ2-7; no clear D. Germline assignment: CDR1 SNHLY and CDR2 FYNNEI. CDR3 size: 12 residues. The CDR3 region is CASSVVENEQYF. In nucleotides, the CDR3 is TGTGCCAGTAGTGTAGTTGAGAACGAGCAGTACTTC.

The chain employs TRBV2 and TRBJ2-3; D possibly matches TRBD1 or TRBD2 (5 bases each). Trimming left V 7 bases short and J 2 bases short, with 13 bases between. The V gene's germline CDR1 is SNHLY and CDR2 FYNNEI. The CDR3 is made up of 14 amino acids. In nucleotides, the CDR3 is TGTGCCAGCATAAGGGGACCCCACACAGATACGCAGTATTTT. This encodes CASIRGPHTDTQYF.

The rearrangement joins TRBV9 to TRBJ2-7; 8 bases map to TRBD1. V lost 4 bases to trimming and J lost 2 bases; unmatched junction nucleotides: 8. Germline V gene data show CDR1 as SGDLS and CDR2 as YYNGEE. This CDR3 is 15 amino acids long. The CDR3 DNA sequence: TGTGCCAGCAGCCTAGGACAGGGCTCTACCTACGAGCAGTACTTC. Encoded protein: CASSLGQGSTYEQYF.

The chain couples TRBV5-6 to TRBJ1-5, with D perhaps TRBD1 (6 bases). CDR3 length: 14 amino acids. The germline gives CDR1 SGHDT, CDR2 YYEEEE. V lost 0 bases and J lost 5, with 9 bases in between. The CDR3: CASSLEGGHQPQHF. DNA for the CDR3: TGTGCCAGCAGCTTGGAGGGGGGGCATCAGCCCCAGCATTTT.

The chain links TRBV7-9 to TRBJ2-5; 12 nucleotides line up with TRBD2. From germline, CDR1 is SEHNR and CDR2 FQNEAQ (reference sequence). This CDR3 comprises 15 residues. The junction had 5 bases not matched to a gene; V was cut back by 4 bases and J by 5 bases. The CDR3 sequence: CASSYGLAGLETQYF. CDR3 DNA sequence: TGTGCCAGCAGCTACGGACTAGCGGGGCTGGAGACCCAGTACTTC.

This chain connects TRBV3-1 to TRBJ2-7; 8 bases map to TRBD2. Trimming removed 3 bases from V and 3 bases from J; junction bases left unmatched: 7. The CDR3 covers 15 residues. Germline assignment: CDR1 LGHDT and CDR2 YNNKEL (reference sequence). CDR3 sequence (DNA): TGTGCCAGCAGCCAGAGACTAGCGTGGAACTACGAGCAGTACTTC. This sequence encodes CASSQRLAWNYEQYF.

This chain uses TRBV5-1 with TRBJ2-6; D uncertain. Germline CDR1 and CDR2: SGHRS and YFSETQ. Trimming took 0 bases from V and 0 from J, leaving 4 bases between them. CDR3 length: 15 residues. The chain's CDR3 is CASSLAPSGANVLTF. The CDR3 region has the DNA TGCGCCAGCAGCTTGGCCCCCTCTGGGGCCAACGTCCTGACTTTC.

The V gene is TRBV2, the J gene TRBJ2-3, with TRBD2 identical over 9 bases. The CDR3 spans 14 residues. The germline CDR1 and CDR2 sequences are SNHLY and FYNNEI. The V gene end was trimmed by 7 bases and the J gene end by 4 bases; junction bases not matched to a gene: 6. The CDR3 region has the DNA TGTGCCAGCAACGGCGGGAGGGCCCCAGATACGCAGTATTTT. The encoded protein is CASNGGRAPDTQYF.

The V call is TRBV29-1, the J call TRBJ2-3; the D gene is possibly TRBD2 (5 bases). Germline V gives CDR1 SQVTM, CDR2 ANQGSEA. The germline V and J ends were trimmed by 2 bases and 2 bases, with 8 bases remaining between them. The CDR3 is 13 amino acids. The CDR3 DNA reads TGCAGCGTTGAAAAGGACTCCACAGATACGCAGTATTTT. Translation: CSVEKDSTDTQYF.

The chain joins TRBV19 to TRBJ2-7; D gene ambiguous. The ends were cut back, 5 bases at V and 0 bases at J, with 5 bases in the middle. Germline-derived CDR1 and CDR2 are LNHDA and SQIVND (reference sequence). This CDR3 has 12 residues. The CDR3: CASSQSSYEQYF. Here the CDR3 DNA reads TGTGCCAGTAGTCAGAGCTCCTACGAGCAGTACTTC.

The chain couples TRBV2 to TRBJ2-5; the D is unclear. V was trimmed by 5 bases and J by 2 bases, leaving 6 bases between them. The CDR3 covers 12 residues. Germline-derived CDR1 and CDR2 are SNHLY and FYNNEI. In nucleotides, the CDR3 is TGTGCCAGCAGTCAGTATCAAGAGACCCAGTACTTC. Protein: CASSQYQETQYF.

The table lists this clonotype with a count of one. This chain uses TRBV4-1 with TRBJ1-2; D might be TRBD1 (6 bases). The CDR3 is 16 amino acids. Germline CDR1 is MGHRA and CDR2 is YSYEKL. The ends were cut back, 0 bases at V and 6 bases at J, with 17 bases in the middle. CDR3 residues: CASSQDFGGPANGYTF. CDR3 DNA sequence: TGCGCCAGCAGCCAAGACTTTGGGGGGCCGGCAAATGGCTACACCTTC.

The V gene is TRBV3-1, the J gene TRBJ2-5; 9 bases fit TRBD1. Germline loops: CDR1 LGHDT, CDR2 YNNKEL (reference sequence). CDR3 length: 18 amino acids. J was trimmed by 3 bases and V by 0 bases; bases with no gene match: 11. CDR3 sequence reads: CASSQDRMTGTGKETQYF. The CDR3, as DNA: TGTGCCAGCAGCCAAGATCGCATGACTGGGACAGGGAAAGAGACCCAGTACTTC.

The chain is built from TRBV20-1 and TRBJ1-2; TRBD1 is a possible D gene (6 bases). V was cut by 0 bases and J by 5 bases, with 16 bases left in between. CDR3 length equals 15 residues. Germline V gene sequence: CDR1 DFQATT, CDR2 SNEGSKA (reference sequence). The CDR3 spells CSARDRVGAPYGYTF. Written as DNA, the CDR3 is TGCAGTGCTAGAGATCGGGTGGGGGCGCCGTATGGCTACACCTTC.

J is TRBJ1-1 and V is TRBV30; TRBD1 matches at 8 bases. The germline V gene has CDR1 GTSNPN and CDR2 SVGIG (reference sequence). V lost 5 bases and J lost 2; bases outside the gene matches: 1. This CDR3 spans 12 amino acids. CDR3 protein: CAWAGGNTEAFF. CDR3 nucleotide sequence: TGTGCCTGGGCAGGGGGCAACACTGAAGCTTTCTTT.

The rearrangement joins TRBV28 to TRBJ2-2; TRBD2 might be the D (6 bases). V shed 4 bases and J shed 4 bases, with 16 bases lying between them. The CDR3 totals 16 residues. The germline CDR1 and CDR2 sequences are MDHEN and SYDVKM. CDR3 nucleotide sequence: TGTGCCAGCAGTTCGCCGCGGGGCGGTAGCACCGGGGAGCTGTTTTTT. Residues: CASSSPRGGSTGELFF.

This CDR3 is CASSSRSLGSSGANVLTF. The CDR3 coding sequence is TGCGCCAGCAGCTCCCGCAGCCTGGGGTCTTCTGGGGCCAACGTCCTGACTTTC. The chain employs TRBV5-1 and TRBJ2-6; no firm D call. Germline V gives CDR1 SGHRS, CDR2 YFSETQ. The V end lost 3 bases, the J end lost 1 base, and 17 bases lay between the germline ends. The CDR3 extends over 18 amino acids.

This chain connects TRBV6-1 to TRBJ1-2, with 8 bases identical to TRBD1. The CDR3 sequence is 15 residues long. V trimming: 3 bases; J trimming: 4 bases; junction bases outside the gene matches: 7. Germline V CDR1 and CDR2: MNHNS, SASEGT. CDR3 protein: CASSDSQGVTYGYTF. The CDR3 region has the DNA TGTGCCAGCAGTGATTCACAGGGGGTTACCTATGGCTACACCTTC.

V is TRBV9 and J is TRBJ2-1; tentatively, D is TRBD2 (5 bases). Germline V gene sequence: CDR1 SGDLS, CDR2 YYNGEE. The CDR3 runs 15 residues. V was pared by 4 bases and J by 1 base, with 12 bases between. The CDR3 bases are TGTGCCAGCAGCCCCGGGGTCCCTTCCTACAATGAGCAGTTCTTC. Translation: CASSPGVPSYNEQFF.

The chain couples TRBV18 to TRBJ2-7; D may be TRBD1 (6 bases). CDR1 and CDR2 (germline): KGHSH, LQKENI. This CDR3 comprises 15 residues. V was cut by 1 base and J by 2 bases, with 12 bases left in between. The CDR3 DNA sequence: TGTGCCAGCTCACCACTTTCCGGGACAACCTACGAGCAGTACTTC. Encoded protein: CASSPLSGTTYEQYF.

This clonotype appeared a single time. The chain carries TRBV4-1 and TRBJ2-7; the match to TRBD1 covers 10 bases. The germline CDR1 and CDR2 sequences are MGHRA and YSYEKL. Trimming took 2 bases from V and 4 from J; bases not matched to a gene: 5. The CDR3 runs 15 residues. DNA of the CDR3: TGCGCCAGCAGCCAACCGGGACAGGGGCGTTACGAGCAGTACTTC. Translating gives CASSQPGQGRYEQYF.

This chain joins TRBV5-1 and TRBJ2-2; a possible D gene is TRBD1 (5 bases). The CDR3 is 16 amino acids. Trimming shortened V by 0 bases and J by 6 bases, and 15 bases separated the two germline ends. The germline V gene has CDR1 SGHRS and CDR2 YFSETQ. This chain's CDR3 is CASSLGKGHAAGELFF. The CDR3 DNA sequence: TGCGCCAGCAGCTTGGGGAAGGGGCACGCGGCCGGGGAGCTGTTTTTT.

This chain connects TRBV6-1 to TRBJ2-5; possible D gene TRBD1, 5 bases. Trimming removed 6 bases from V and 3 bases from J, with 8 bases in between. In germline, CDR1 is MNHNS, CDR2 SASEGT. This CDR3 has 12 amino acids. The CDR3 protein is CASRGEKETQYF. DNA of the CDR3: TGTGCCAGCAGAGGGGAAAAAGAGACCCAGTACTTC.

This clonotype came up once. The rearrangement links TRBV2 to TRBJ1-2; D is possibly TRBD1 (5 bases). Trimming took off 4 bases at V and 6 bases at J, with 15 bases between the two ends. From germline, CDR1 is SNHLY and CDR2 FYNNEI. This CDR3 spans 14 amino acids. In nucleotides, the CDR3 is TGTGCCAGCAGTGGGGGTCGGGGGACGCATGGCTACACCTTC. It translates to CASSGGRGTHGYTF.